This paragraph covers one T cell receptor (beta chain) sequence. The target antigen is unknown. Sequencing used immunoSEQ multiplex PCR; TCRdb keeps in-frame clones, though not all of them. The data show around 96,000 clones, about nine tenths seen once. The data are from a study of T cells in localized non-small cell lung cancer. Findings and caveats of the study: Since sequencing was restricted to only one region of the tumor, intratumor heterogeneity remains a possibility. Highest T cell clonality was seen in uninvolved adjacent lung, surpassing that measured in tumor.

This CDR3 spans 14 amino acids. Per the germline V gene, CDR1 is SGHRS and CDR2 is YFSETQ. With V trimmed by 1 base and J by 2 bases, 2 bases remained unmatched. V gene TRBV5-1 combines with J gene TRBJ2-7; 8 bases are shared with TRBD1. The source is a woman aged 40-75 years with stage II squamous cell lung carcinoma. Sequences were derived from PBMCs, sampled before any cancer treatment. This CDR3 reads CASSLTGGTYEQYF. The CDR3 nucleotides are TGCGCCAGCAGCTTGACAGGGGGTACCTACGAGCAGTACTTC.